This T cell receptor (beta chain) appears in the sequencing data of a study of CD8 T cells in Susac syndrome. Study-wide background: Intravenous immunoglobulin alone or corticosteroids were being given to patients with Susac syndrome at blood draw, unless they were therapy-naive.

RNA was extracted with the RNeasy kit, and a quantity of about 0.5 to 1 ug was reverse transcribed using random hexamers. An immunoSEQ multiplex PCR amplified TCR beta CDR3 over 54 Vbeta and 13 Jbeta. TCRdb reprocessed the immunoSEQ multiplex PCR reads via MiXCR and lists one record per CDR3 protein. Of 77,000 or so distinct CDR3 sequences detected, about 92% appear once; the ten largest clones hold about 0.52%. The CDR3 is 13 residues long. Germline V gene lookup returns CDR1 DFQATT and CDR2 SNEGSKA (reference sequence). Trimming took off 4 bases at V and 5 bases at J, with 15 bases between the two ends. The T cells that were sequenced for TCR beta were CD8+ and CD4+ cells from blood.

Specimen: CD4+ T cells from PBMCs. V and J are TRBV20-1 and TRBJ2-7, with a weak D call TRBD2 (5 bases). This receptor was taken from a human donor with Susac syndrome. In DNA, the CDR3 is TGCAGTGCTACCCCCGGGGTAGACCACGAGCAGTACTTC. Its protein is CSATPGVDHEQYF.